Shown below are 11 T cell receptor beta chains from a single sample sequenced in a study of beta chain features in type 1 diabetes. The whole isolated RNA underwent reverse transcription, so sequencing captured expressed TCRB transcripts. The data were produced by immunoSEQ multiplex PCR, yet TCRdb's version contains in-frame clones alone and is incomplete. The sample lists around 290,000 clones, 7% to 9% occurring once. Sample: central memory CD4+ T cells from blood. These TCRs come from a woman under 30 in good health.

The rearrangement links TRBV28 to TRBJ2-7; the D gene could be TRBD1 or TRBD2 (5 bases each). Germline V lookup: CDR1 MDHEN, CDR2 SYDVKM. V lost 7 bases to trimming and J lost 1 base, with 11 bases between them. The CDR3 is 13 residues long. CDR3 region: CASNIGGSYEQYF. The CDR3 DNA reads TGTGCCAGCAACATTGGGGGATCCTACGAGCAGTACTTC.

The sample holds many counts of this clone. This chain links TRBV18 with TRBJ1-1; no firm D call. Trimming removed 4 bases at V and 3 bases at J, with 15 bases between. The CDR3 has 15 amino acids. CDR1 and CDR2 from the germline V gene are KGHSH and LQKENI. This chain's CDR3 is CASSRPSGGHTEAFF. DNA for the CDR3: TGTGCCAGCTCACGACCGTCGGGCGGGCACACTGAAGCTTTCTTT.

A few counts support this clone. The V call is TRBV18, the J call TRBJ2-7; a possible D gene is TRBD1 (6 bases). From germline, CDR1 is KGHSH and CDR2 LQKENI. The V gene lost 3 bases and the J gene lost 1 base, with 7 bases spanning the gap. The CDR3 is made up of 13 amino acids. The CDR3 DNA reads as TGTGCCAGCTCACCCACAGGGTCCTACGAGCAGTACTTC. Translation: CASSPTGSYEQYF.

V usage is TRBV7-2 and J usage is TRBJ2-7; 7 nucleotides agree with TRBD2. V shed 3 bases, J shed 2 bases, and the junction held 4 bases outside the gene matches. Per germline, CDR1 SGHTA and CDR2 FQGNSA. There are 14 residues in the CDR3. The CDR3 region is CASSLTGTTYEQYF. CDR3 nucleotides: TGTGCCAGCAGCTTGACCGGGACTACCTACGAGCAGTACTTC.

In its sample, this clone was seen many times. V usage is TRBV2 and J usage is TRBJ2-7, with D tentatively TRBD1 (6 bases). This CDR3 region has 13 residues. Germline lookup yields CDR1 SNHLY and CDR2 FYNNEI. V lost 5 bases to trimming and J lost 2 bases, with 10 bases between them. CDR3 in amino acids: CASSQGQPYEQYV. In DNA, the CDR3 is TGTGCCAGCAGTCAGGGGCAGCCCTACGAGCAGTACGTC.

This clone was detected only a few times. J is TRBJ2-7 and V is TRBV30; 9 positions agree with TRBD1. The germline gives CDR1 GTSNPN, CDR2 SVGIG (reference sequence). V dropped 2 bases and J dropped 9; count of bases not matched to a gene: 5. The CDR3 consists of 12 residues. The CDR3 is CAWSQSGQGQYF. The CDR3 nucleotides read TGTGCCTGGAGTCAATCGGGACAGGGGCAGTACTTC.

A few counts support this clone. This rearrangement joins TRBV11-2 to TRBJ2-5; D might be TRBD2 (5 bases). This CDR3 is 16 amino acids long. Germline loops: CDR1 SGHAT, CDR2 FQNNGV. V shed 5 bases and J shed 1 base, with 17 bases lying between them. CDR3 sequence reads: CASSPNSGLFQETQYF. CDR3 nucleotides: TGTGCCAGCAGCCCGAACAGCGGACTTTTCCAAGAGACCCAGTACTTC.

The table lists this clone with a few counts. The chain joins TRBV19 to TRBJ2-3; D is ambiguous. V dropped 2 bases and J dropped 4 bases, with 10 bases sitting between them. This CDR3 spans 14 amino acids. Germline CDR1 is LNHDA and CDR2 is SQIVND (reference sequence). This CDR3 reads CASSIFAGADTQYF. The CDR3 bases are TGTGCCAGTAGTATATTCGCTGGGGCAGATACGCAGTATTTT.

A few counts support this clone. The gene calls are TRBV5-4 and TRBJ1-2, with D perhaps matching TRBD1 (5 bases). Germline CDR1 reads SGHNT; CDR2 reads YYREEE (reference sequence). CDR3 length equals 15 residues. Trimming took off 0 bases at V and 9 bases at J, with 18 bases between the two ends. Here the CDR3 DNA reads TGTGCCAGCAGCTTGGTGTCAGGGAACGGCGGGAGCTACACCTTC. Protein: CASSLVSGNGGSYTF. The complete variable domain, with remaining parts taken from reference TRBV5-4 and TRBJ1-2, reads ETGVTQSPTHLIKTRGQQVTLRCSSQSGHNTVSWYQQALGQGPQFIFQYYREEENGRGNFPPRFSGLQFPNYSSELNVNALELDDSALYLCASSLVSGNGGSYTFGSGTRLTVV.

The rearrangement links TRBV7-2 to TRBJ2-1; possibly TRBD2 for D (5 bases). Germline lookup yields CDR1 SGHTA and CDR2 FQGNSA. The CDR3 is 13 amino acids. V dropped 5 bases and J dropped 5 bases, with 10 bases sitting between them. CDR3 amino acids: CASSPMRDNEQFF. The CDR3 DNA follows: TGTGCCAGCAGCCCAATGCGGGACAATGAGCAGTTCTTC.

This clone was detected only a few times. The chain links TRBV7-2 to TRBJ2-5; no definite D call. The CDR3 consists of 14 residues. CDR1 is SGHTA, CDR2 FQGNSA, per germline. The germline V and J ends were trimmed by 5 bases and 0 bases, with 10 bases remaining between them. Written as DNA, the CDR3 is TGTGCCAGCAGCCCCTTTGGGTACCAAGAGACCCAGTACTTC. It codes for CASSPFGYQETQYF.